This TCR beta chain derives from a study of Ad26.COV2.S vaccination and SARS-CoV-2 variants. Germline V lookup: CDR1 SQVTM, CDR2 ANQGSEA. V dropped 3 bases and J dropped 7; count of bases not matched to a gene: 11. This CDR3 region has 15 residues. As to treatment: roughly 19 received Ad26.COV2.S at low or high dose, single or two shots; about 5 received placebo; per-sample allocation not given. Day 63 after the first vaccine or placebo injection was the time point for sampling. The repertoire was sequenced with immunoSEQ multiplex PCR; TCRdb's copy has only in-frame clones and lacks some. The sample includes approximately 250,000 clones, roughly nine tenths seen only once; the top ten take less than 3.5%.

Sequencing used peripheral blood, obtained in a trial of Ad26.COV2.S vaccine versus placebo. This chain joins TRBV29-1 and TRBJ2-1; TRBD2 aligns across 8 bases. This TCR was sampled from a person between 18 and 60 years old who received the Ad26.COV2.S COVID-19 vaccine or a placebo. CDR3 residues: CSVEPKREPNNEQFF. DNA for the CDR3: TGCAGCGTTGAGCCAAAGCGGGAGCCGAATAATGAGCAGTTCTTC.